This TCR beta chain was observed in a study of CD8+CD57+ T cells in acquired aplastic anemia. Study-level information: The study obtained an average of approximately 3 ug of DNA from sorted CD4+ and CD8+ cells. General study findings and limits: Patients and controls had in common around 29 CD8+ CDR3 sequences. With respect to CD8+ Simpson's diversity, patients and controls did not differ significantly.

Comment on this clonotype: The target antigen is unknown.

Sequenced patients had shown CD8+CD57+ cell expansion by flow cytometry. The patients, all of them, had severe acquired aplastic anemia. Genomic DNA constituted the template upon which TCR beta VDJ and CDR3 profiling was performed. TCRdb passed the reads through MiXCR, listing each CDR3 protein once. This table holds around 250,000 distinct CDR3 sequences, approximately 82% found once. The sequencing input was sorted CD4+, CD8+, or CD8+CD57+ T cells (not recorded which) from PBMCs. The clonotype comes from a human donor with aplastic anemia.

CDR3 sequence (DNA): TGCAGTGCTAGAGCACCCTTAGCGGGACCAGATACGCAGTATTTT. This sequence encodes CSARAPLAGPDTQYF. V usage is TRBV20-1 and J usage is TRBJ2-3; 8 bases line up with TRBD2. Germline V gives CDR1 DFQATT, CDR2 SNEGSKA (reference sequence). The CDR3 runs to 15 residues. V shed 1 base and J 4 bases; nucleotides not matched to a gene: 7.